The rows below give T cell receptor beta chains drawn from one sample of a study of T-cell reconstitution after alpha-beta-depleted transplantation in children. MiXCR was run by TCRdb on the PCR reads, yielding one entry per CDR3 protein. Of 600,000 to 700,000 distinct CDR3 sequences listed, roughly 15% are singletons. Source: PBMCs from the stem cell graft donor, taken from the stem cell graft. These receptor sequences come from a human donor who donated a stem cell graft to a child with acute myeloid leukemia. The CDR3 runs from the conserved cysteine through the conserved F or W. The order of the fields is J gene, D gene, clone size, V gene, CDR3 length, CDR3 protein, CDR3 DNA. The D gene is left open where the match is weak. Size is stated for part of the rows, as once, few or many counts, or as a class when the clone is expanded.

J: TRBJ2-1; D: TRBD2; size: -; V: TRBV6-5; length: 15; CDR3: CASSYTAGGYNEQFF; DNA: TGTGCCAGCAGTTACACTGCGGGGGGTTACAATGAGCAGTTCTTC
J: TRBJ1-6; D: -; size: many; V: TRBV7-2; length: 16; CDR3: CASRPDIMANNSPLHF; DNA: TGTGCCAGCAGGCCCGATATCATGGCGAATAATTCACCCCTCCACTTT
J: TRBJ1-2; D: -; size: few; V: TRBV4-3; length: 14; CDR3: CASSQGAGRGGYTF; DNA: TGCGCCAGCAGCCAAGGGGCCGGGAGGGGTGGCTACACCTTC
J: TRBJ1-5; D: -; size: -; V: TRBV20-1; length: 15; CDR3: CSATEGGRDNQPQHF; DNA: TGCAGTGCTACCGAGGGGGGTAGAGACAATCAGCCCCAGCATTTT
J: TRBJ2-3; D: TRBD2; size: -; V: TRBV7-2; length: 15; CDR3: CASSLAGLAGDTQYF; DNA: TGTGCCAGCAGCTTAGCGGGACTAGCGGGGGATACGCAGTATTTT
J: TRBJ2-4; D: -; size: many; V: TRBV7-2; length: 14; CDR3: CASSSDSSRNIQYF; DNA: TGTGCCAGCAGCTCGGACAGTTCAAGAAACATTCAGTACTTC
J: TRBJ2-5; D: -; size: many; V: TRBV5-1; length: 14; CDR3: CASSVAVGQETQYF; DNA: TGCGCCAGCAGCGTAGCAGTGGGCCAAGAGACCCAGTACTTC
J: TRBJ1-1; D: -; size: many; V: TRBV20-1; length: 14; CDR3: CSARDPAEGTEAFF; DNA: TGCAGTGCTAGAGATCCGGCCGAGGGCACTGAAGCTTTCTTT
J: TRBJ2-1; D: TRBD1; size: -; V: TRBV20-1; length: 16; CDR3: CCARQGADRLYNEQFF; DNA: TGCTGTGCTCGCCAAGGGGCGGACAGGCTCTACAATGAGCAGTTCTTC
J: TRBJ2-2; D: -; size: many; V: TRBV29-1; length: 14; CDR3: CSVQGGSSTGELFF; DNA: TGCAGCGTCCAAGGGGGTTCGAGCACCGGGGAGCTGTTTTTT
J: TRBJ2-3; D: -; size: -; V: TRBV4-3; length: 15; CDR3: CASSQDEGELSTQYF; DNA: TGCGCCAGCAGCCAAGATGAAGGGGAACTGTCCACGCAGTATTTT
J: TRBJ2-1; D: -; size: -; V: TRBV20-1; length: 15; CDR3: CSAREAGLTYDEQFF; DNA: TGCAGTGCTAGAGAGGCGGGCCTAACCTACGATGAGCAGTTCTTC
J: TRBJ2-1; D: TRBD2; size: few; V: TRBV7-2; length: 15; CDR3: CASSLGLAGVSEQFF; DNA: TGTGCCAGCAGCTTAGGGTTAGCGGGGGTCAGTGAGCAGTTCTTC
J: TRBJ2-3; D: -; size: many; V: TRBV27; length: 16; CDR3: CASSLLAEPPTDTQYF; DNA: TGTGCCAGCAGTTTGTTGGCGGAGCCTCCAACAGATACGCAGTATTTT
J: TRBJ1-1; D: -; size: once; V: TRBV12-3/TRBV12-4; length: 15; CDR3: CASRPLGGLNTEAFF; DNA: TGTGCCAGCAGACCTCTTGGGGGCCTGAACACTGAAGCTTTCTTT